The clone carrying this T cell receptor beta chain was observed many times. The antigen remains unidentified. The sample comes from a study of T-cell reconstitution after alpha-beta-depleted transplantation in children. Points from the study as a whole: There were reportedly several hundred expanded graft clones from which alpha-beta T cells came about two months after transplant.

V was clipped by 2 bases and J by 6 bases; unmatched bases: 8. The CDR3 loop spans 14 amino acids. Germline lookup yields CDR1 SGDLS and CDR2 YYNGEE. The library targeted TCRbeta and was prepared with unique molecular identifiers. Via MiXCR, TCRdb re-called the PCR reads, giving one row per CDR3 protein. The table has about 29,000 distinct CDR3 sequences, around 6.3% seen once. The TCR originated in a male patient under 18 who had a stem cell transplant for acute myeloid leukemia, so the T cells may come from the graft donor. The chain joins TRBV9 to TRBJ2-7; 7 bases are a match to TRBD2. The sample consisted of PBMCs, mostly from graft donor cells, taken 180 days after TCRalphabeta/CD19-depleted stem cell transplant. The CDR3, as DNA: TGTGCCAGCAGCGTTTCAGCGGGGTTGGGCGAGCAGTACTTC. This codes for CASSVSAGLGEQYF.